This T cell receptor beta chain was recovered during a study of cytotoxic CD8 clonotypes in ibrutinib-treated CLL. Study conclusions and caveats: Clonality went higher at ibrutinib response and then dropped back toward baseline at progression. Sustained-remission and progressing patients diverged in sampling times.

The CDR3 runs to 13 residues. The germline gives CDR1 SEHNR, CDR2 FQNEAQ (reference sequence). Trimming stripped 3 bases from V and 1 base from J, with 7 bases between. With respect to this clone: Its antigen is not known.

The protocol was immunoSEQ multiplex PCR, while the TCRdb copy is restricted to in-frame clones and leaves out a portion. The sample has about 50,000 clones, around 53% seen once. This chain uses TRBV7-9 with TRBJ2-7; D is ambiguous. The sequencing here drew on PBMCs, taken after 12 months of ibrutinib treatment. This clonotype was sampled from a human donor with chronic lymphocytic leukemia. DNA for the CDR3: TGTGCCAGCAGCTTGAAGTCTTCCTACGAGCAGTACTTC. Amino acids: CASSLKSSYEQYF. The full variable domain, with the rest looked up from reference TRBV7-9 and TRBJ2-7, is DTGVSQNPRHKITKRGQNVTFRCDPISEHNRLYWYRQTLGQGPEFLTYFQNEAQLEKSRLLSDRFSAERPKGSFSTLEIQRTEQGDSAMYLCASSLKSSYEQYFGPGTRLTVT.